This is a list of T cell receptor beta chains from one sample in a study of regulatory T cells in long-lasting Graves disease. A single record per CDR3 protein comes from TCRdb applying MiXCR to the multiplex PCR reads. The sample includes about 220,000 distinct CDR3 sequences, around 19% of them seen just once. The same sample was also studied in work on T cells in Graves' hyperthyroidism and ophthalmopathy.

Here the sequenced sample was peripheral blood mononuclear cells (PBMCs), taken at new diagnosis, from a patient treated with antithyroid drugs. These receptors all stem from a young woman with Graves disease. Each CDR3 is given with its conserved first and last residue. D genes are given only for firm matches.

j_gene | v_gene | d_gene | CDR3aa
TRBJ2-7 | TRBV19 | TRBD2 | CATSPSSGLAGTEQYF
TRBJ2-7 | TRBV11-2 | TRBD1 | CASTPGQGAGEQYF
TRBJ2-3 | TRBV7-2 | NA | CASSSLGRGTDTQYF
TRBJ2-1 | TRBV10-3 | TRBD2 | CAIGGTRDEQFF
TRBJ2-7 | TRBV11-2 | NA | CASSRRTGQTPGEQYF
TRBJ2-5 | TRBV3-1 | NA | CASSQRAPPETQYF
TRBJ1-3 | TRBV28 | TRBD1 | CASSLWDRGLSGNTIYF
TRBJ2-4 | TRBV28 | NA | CASSPMRGKNIQYF
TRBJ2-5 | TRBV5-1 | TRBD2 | CASSSRETSKGTQYF
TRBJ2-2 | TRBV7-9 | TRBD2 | CASTSGGGAGELFF
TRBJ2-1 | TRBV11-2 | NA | CASSLLGLQGGEQFF
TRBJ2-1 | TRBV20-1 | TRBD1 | CSARVRVGQGYNEQFF
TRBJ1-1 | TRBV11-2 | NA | CASSSDGLNTEAFF
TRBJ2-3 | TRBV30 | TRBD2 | CAWSDSGGTDTQYF
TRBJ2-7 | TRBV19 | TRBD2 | CASSTDAGRARYEQYF
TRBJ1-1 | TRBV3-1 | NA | CASRRQENTEAFF
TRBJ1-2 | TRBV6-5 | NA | CASSYRGTNYGYTF
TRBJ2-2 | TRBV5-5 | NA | CASSFDSETGELFF
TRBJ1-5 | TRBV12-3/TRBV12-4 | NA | CASCPTGLESNQPQHF
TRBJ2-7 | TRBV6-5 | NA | CASSYSVYPSEQYF